These 25 T cell receptor beta chains share one sample of origin, sequenced in a study of beta chain features in type 1 diabetes. General observations from the study: All four CD4+ subsets of Type 1 diabetes patients contained TCRB CDR3s that were moderately but significantly shorter.

These TCRs' antigens remain unknown. Isolated RNA was reverse transcribed in full, so expressed TCRB transcripts were sequenced. Profiled with immunoSEQ multiplex PCR; TCRdb holds only in-frame clones, not every one. The table shows more than 550,000 clones, with 11% to 15% occurring only once. The sequencing sample was made of naive CD4+ T cells from blood. Every receptor here comes from a man aged 18-30 years with type 1 diabetes.

This clone was seen a few times. V usage is TRBV12-5 and J usage is TRBJ2-3; D uncertain. Trimming pared 7 bases from V and 0 bases from J, leaving 11 bases between. The CDR3 is 14 residues long. The V gene's germline CDR1 is LGHNT and CDR2 FRNRAP. As DNA, the CDR3 is TGTGCTAGTGCCCTGTCCAGGAGCACAGATACGCAGTATTTT. Its translation is CASALSRSTDTQYF.

This clone has more than one count but fewer than ten. The rearrangement uses TRBV2 and TRBJ2-1; the match to TRBD1 covers 10 bases. CDR1 and CDR2 from the germline V gene are SNHLY and FYNNEI. The V gene end was trimmed by 3 bases and the J gene end by 5 bases; junction bases not matched to a gene: 4. The CDR3 totals 15 residues. The CDR3 reads CASSDRDRGDNEQFF. CDR3 DNA: TGTGCCAGCAGTGACCGGGACAGGGGCGACAATGAGCAGTTCTTC. Full variable domain (outside the CDR3, taken from reference TRBV2 and TRBJ2-1): EPEVTQTPSHQVTQMGQEVILRCVPISNHLYFYWYRQILGQKVEFLVSFYNNEISEKSEIFDDQFSVERPDGSNFTLKIRSTKLEDSAMYFCASSDRDRGDNEQFFGPGTRLTVL.

The chain has TRBV6-1 and TRBJ2-7; no firm D call. V lost 4 bases, J lost 3 bases, and 10 bases lay in between. CDR1 is MNHNS, CDR2 SASEGT, per germline. This CDR3 has 13 residues. The CDR3 sequence: CASSGRQIYEQYF. CDR3 DNA sequence: TGTGCCAGCAGTGGAAGGCAGATCTACGAGCAGTACTTC.

In this sample, this clone turned up a few times. V and J are TRBV9 and TRBJ2-3; 14 bases map to TRBD2. The CDR3 spans 18 residues. Trimming at V came to 4 bases and at J to 0 bases, leaving 7 bases not matched to a gene. Looked up from germline, CDR1 is SGDLS and CDR2 is YYNGEE. CDR3 in amino acids: CASSPGTSGGFSTDTQYF. The CDR3 DNA reads TGTGCCAGCAGCCCCGGGACTAGCGGGGGATTTAGCACAGATACGCAGTATTTT.

This clone came up a few times. The rearrangement uses TRBV25-1 and TRBJ2-3, with D possibly TRBD1 on 6 matching bases. With 5 bases removed from V and 1 base from J, the gap between germline ends came to 13 bases. From germline, CDR1 is MGHDK and CDR2 SYGVNS. The CDR3 has 15 amino acids. CDR3 amino acids: CASSKQGGGTDTQYF. The CDR3, as DNA: TGTGCCAGCAGTAAACAGGGTGGCGGCACAGATACGCAGTATTTT. Combining the CDR3 with reference TRBV25-1 and TRBJ2-3 gives the whole variable domain EADIYQTPRYLVIGTGKKITLECSQTMGHDKMYWYQQDPGMELHLIHYSYGVNSTEKGDLSSESTVSRIRTEHFPLTLESARPSHTSQYLCASSKQGGGTDTQYFGPGTRLTVL.

V is TRBV5-1 and J is TRBJ2-3; D is tentatively TRBD1 or TRBD2 (5 bases each). In germline, CDR1 is SGHRS, CDR2 YFSETQ. The V end was cut by 4 bases, the J end by 7 bases, with 13 bases between. There are 13 residues in the CDR3. The CDR3 nucleotides read TGCGCCAGCAGCGCCATCGAGGGGAATACGCAGTATTTT. Translating gives CASSAIEGNTQYF.

The genes are TRBV14 and TRBJ2-7; D possibly corresponds to TRBD1 (6 bases). CDR3 length: 14 residues. Trimming left V 0 bases short and J 6 bases short, with 12 bases between. CDR1 is SGHDN and CDR2 is FVKESK in the germline V gene. In nucleotides, the CDR3 is TGTGCCAGCAGCCAAGAACGGCAGGGGATCGAGCAGTACTTC. Protein sequence: CASSQERQGIEQYF.

The genes are TRBV5-1 and TRBJ2-2; a possible D gene is TRBD2 (5 bases). The CDR3 runs 14 residues. Germline-derived CDR1 and CDR2 are SGHRS and YFSETQ. V was trimmed by 4 bases and J by 6 bases, leaving 13 bases between them. This CDR3 is CASSLLEGAGELFF. CDR3 nucleotide sequence: TGCGCCAGCAGCCTCCTAGAGGGTGCCGGGGAGCTGTTTTTT.

J is TRBJ2-2 and V is TRBV9; D is uncertain. The germline V and J ends were trimmed by 4 bases and 6 bases, with 13 bases remaining between them. CDR1 is SGDLS, CDR2 YYNGEE, per germline. This CDR3 has 14 amino acids. The CDR3 DNA is TGTGCCAGCAGCCTTGAATGGAGCGCCGGGGAGCTGTTTTTT. Its translation: CASSLEWSAGELFF.

The rearrangement links TRBV28 to TRBJ1-1, with D perhaps TRBD1 (6 bases). The CDR3 covers 15 residues. V lost 8 bases, J lost 0 bases, and 16 bases lay in between. The germline CDR1 and CDR2 sequences are MDHEN and SYDVKM. CDR3: CASYTPGHMNTEAFF. CDR3 DNA sequence: TGTGCCAGCTATACGCCGGGACATATGAACACTGAAGCTTTCTTT.

The chain couples TRBV6-5 to TRBJ2-5; maybe TRBD2 (5 bases). The CDR3 covers 13 residues. V lost 6 bases to trimming and J lost 1 base, with 9 bases between them. CDR1 MNHEY and CDR2 SVGAGI come from the germline V gene. The CDR3 DNA sequence: TGTGCCAGCAGGAGGCGGGTCCAAGAGACCCAGTACTTC. Its protein is CASRRRVQETQYF.

J is TRBJ2-7 and V is TRBV28; TRBD1 might be the D (6 bases). V dropped 7 bases and J dropped 0 bases, with 16 bases sitting between them. The germline CDR1 and CDR2 sequences are MDHEN and SYDVKM. This CDR3 comprises 15 residues. The CDR3 protein is CASKAPRGSSYEQYF. The CDR3 DNA reads as TGTGCCAGCAAAGCCCCCAGGGGTAGCTCCTACGAGCAGTACTTC. Variable domain in full (rest from reference TRBV28 and TRBJ2-7): DVKVTQSSRYLVKRTGEKVFLECVQDMDHENMFWYRQDPGLGLRLIYFSYDVKMKEKGDIPEGYSVSREKKERFSLILESASTNQTSMYLCASKAPRGSSYEQYFGPGTRLTVT.

The chain employs TRBV28 and TRBJ2-3; D is uncertain. CDR3 length: 13 amino acids. V lost 3 bases, J lost 4 bases, and 8 bases lay in between. CDR1 is MDHEN, CDR2 SYDVKM, per germline. CDR3 protein: CASSLRAADTQYF. CDR3 in DNA: TGTGCCAGCAGTTTGCGAGCAGCAGATACGCAGTATTTT.

This clone has a handful of counts. The CDR3 is CASSVGGLGGELFF. In DNA form, the CDR3 reads TGTGCCAGCAGTGTTGGAGGGTTGGGCGGGGAGCTGTTTTTT. The J gene is TRBJ2-2, the V gene TRBV25-1; the D gene is possibly TRBD2 (6 bases). Germline-derived CDR1 and CDR2 are MGHDK and SYGVNS. The V and J ends lost 4 bases and 7 bases respectively, with 13 bases between them. This CDR3 is 14 amino acids long.

This clone has just a few counts. This chain connects TRBV30 to TRBJ2-2; D remains unclear. The CDR3 sequence is 13 residues long. Deletions cut 3 bases from V and 4 bases from J, with 9 bases between. CDR1 is GTSNPN and CDR2 is SVGIG in the germline V gene (reference sequence). CDR3 protein: CAWRRQSTGELFF. In DNA, the CDR3 is TGTGCCTGGAGGAGGCAAAGCACCGGGGAGCTGTTTTTT.

In its sample, this clone was seen a few times. The rearrangement joins TRBV7-2 to TRBJ2-3, with D uncertain. The CDR3 extends over 15 amino acids. Trimming took off 5 bases at V and 5 bases at J, with 17 bases between the two ends. CDR1 and CDR2 from the germline V gene are SGHTA and FQGNSA. The CDR3 DNA is TGTGCCAGCAGCAGAAGAAGATTGGGTGGAGATACGCAGTATTTT. It encodes CASSRRRLGGDTQYF.

This clone occurred a few times. The chain is built from TRBV30 and TRBJ2-1; 9 bases fit TRBD1. The germline CDR1 and CDR2 sequences are GTSNPN and SVGIG (reference sequence). The CDR3 sequence is 14 residues long. After removal of 3 bases from V and 6 bases from J, the junction contained 6 bases not matched to a gene. CDR3 DNA sequence: TGTGCCTGGAGGGCGGGACAGGGTTTCAATGAGCAGTTCTTC. Its protein is CAWRAGQGFNEQFF.

This clone was counted a few times. The chain couples TRBV30 to TRBJ2-1; 13 positions agree with TRBD2. The CDR3 is made up of 13 amino acids. Germline V gene data show CDR1 as GTSNPN and CDR2 as SVGIG (reference sequence). The V and J ends lost 8 bases and 5 bases, in that order; junction bases with no gene match: 3. CDR3 in amino acids: CAGGTSGNNEQFF. CDR3 sequence (DNA): TGTGCCGGGGGGACTAGCGGGAACAATGAGCAGTTCTTC. Looking up the rest from reference TRBV30 and TRBJ2-1 gives the full variable domain: SQTIHQWPATLVQPVGSPLSLECTVEGTSNPNLYWYRQAAGRGLQLLFYSVGIGQISSEVPQNLSASRPQDRQFILSSKKLLLSDSGFYLCAGGTSGNNEQFFGPGTRLTVL.

The table lists this clone with a few counts. The chain recombines TRBV18 with TRBJ2-1; 13 nucleotides agree with TRBD2. This CDR3 is built from 16 residues. V lost 3 bases to trimming and J lost 3 bases; unmatched junction nucleotides: 2. The germline gives CDR1 KGHSH, CDR2 LQKENI. CDR3 coding DNA: TGTGCCAGCTCACCGGGACTAGCGGGAAACTACAATGAGCAGTTCTTC. It translates to CASSPGLAGNYNEQFF.

With respect to this clone: This same CDR3 is encoded by further DNA sequences in the sample. The chain combines TRBV19 with TRBJ2-7; D gene unclear. The V gene lost 0 bases and the J gene lost 2 bases, with 5 bases spanning the gap. CDR3 length equals 13 residues. Germline CDR1 and CDR2: LNHDA and SQIVND (reference sequence). Here the CDR3 reads CASSIDRTYEQYF. CDR3 bases: TGTGCCAGTAGTATAGACAGGACCTACGAGCAGTACTTC.

This clone appeared a few times. V usage is TRBV5-4 and J usage is TRBJ2-6, with D unclear. The V gene lost 1 base and the J gene lost 3 bases, with 8 bases spanning the gap. CDR3 length: 15 residues. The germline gives CDR1 SGHNT, CDR2 YYREEE (reference sequence). This chain's CDR3 is CASSLRVRGANVLTF. CDR3 nucleotides: TGTGCCAGCAGCTTGAGGGTCCGTGGGGCCAACGTCCTGACTTTC.

This clone has more than one count but fewer than ten. This chain links TRBV2 with TRBJ2-1; D is ambiguous. The CDR3 covers 14 residues. The V gene lost 8 bases and the J gene lost 0 bases, with 11 bases spanning the gap. The V gene's germline CDR1 is SNHLY and CDR2 FYNNEI. The chain's CDR3 is CASGDRSSYNEQFF. The CDR3 DNA sequence: TGTGCCAGCGGAGACCGGAGCTCCTACAATGAGCAGTTCTTC.

The chain's CDR3 is CASRGSYTDTQYF. In DNA, the CDR3 is TGTGCCAGCAGAGGCAGTTACACAGATACGCAGTATTTT. This sequence joins TRBV6-5 and TRBJ2-3; D gene uncertain. The germline CDR1 and CDR2 sequences are MNHEY and SVGAGI. This CDR3 region has 13 residues. V was pared by 6 bases and J by 2 bases, with 9 bases between.

This clone has more than one count but fewer than ten. V usage is TRBV4-3 and J usage is TRBJ2-1, with D unresolved. The germline V gene encodes CDR1 LGHNA and CDR2 YSLEER. The CDR3 is 17 residues long. V was clipped by 0 bases and J by 0 bases, with 12 bases between them. The CDR3 nucleotides read TGCGCCAGCAGCCAAGATCCGCCGTTTAGCTCCTACAATGAGCAGTTCTTC. Translation: CASSQDPPFSSYNEQFF.

This clone was detected only a few times. The rearrangement links TRBV19 to TRBJ1-2, with D maybe TRBD1 (5 bases). CDR3 size: 15 residues. The V end was cut by 5 bases, the J end by 7 bases, with 20 bases between. Germline assignment: CDR1 LNHDA and CDR2 SQIVND (reference sequence). In DNA, the CDR3 is TGTGCCAGTAGTTCCCAAGACGGACATTGGGGTGGCTACACCTTC. Protein: CASSSQDGHWGGYTF.